This TCR beta chain stems from a study of cytomegalovirus exposure and HLA in healthy donors. Turning to the study itself: Across 350 to 500 genotyped donors, more than 75% landed in the Caucasian-associated ancestry cluster.

Primers included in the PCR were 60 Vbeta and 13 Jbeta primers. Clones were read by immunoSEQ multiplex PCR, and TCRdb kept only the in-frame ones, dropping some. Of some 120,000 clones listed, around 75% are singletons. Germline assignment: CDR1 SGHDT and CDR2 YYEEEE. The CDR3 spans 12 residues. This TCR came from a woman in her forties or fifties in good health and CMV-seronegative. The sequenced material came from PBMCs. V gene TRBV5-6 combines with J gene TRBJ2-5, with D unclear. The end of the DNA aligns better with TRBJ2-7, so the J call may be wrong. DNA for the CDR3: TGTGCCAGCAGCTTGGACTTTTACGAGCAGTACTTC. This encodes CASSLDFYEQYF.